The entry below describes one TCR beta chain. Its target is unknown. These data originate in a study of T cells after yellow fever vaccination. The overall study: Fractions with few cells were prepared using SMART-Seq v4 Ultra Low Input.

V was shortened by 5 bases and J by 0 bases, with 19 bases between the two germline ends. From germline, CDR1 is SEHNR and CDR2 FQNEAQ (reference sequence). The CDR3 extends over 17 amino acids. General study findings and limits: Some clonotypes were seen in both the CD4 and the CD8 compartments. These made up a small share and likely arose from convergent recombination. Reappearance after the booster was seen for most primary-vaccination clones, at about 95% CD4 and roughly 90% CD8.

The 5'RACE template-switching step produced TCR cDNA and added a universal primer site and UMIs. TCRdb re-analysed the 5' RACE reads in MiXCR, keeping a single row per CDR3 protein. The table shows about 73,000 distinct CDR3 sequences, with around 7.3% occurring only once. The chain has TRBV7-9 and TRBJ1-1, with no clear D. The specimen comprised CD8+ T cells sorted from PBMCs, sampled on the day of the yellow fever booster vaccination. The TCR sequence derives from a man aged 25 to 40 who received the YFV17D yellow fever vaccine. The chain's CDR3 is CASSPRTAVVMNTEAFF. The CDR3 region has the DNA TGTGCCAGCAGCCCGAGAACCGCGGTGGTTATGAACACTGAAGCTTTCTTT.